This T cell receptor (beta chain) was captured in a study of T cell responses to AZD1222 COVID-19 vaccine. This clone appeared a few times. Its antigen is currently unknown. The V end lost 5 bases, the J end lost 5 bases, and 9 bases lay between the germline ends. CDR3 length equals 11 residues. Germline CDR1 GTSNPN, CDR2 SVGIG (reference sequence). Study-wide points: Repertoire sampling occurred only after the peak T cell response.

The data were produced by immunoSEQ multiplex PCR, yet TCRdb's version contains in-frame clones alone and is incomplete. The sample consists of approximately 180,000 clones, approximately 86% of them appearing once. The rearrangement uses TRBV30 and TRBJ1-1; D remains unclear. This specimen was peripheral blood, taken on day 0 of AZD1222 vaccination. This clonotype was obtained from an adult in good health. CDR3 region: CAWERWTEAFF. CDR3 bases: TGTGCCTGGGAGAGGTGGACTGAAGCTTTCTTT.